These 26 T cell receptor beta chains share one sample of origin, sequenced in a study of regulatory T cells in long-lasting Graves disease. Time point reported: persistent/refractory GD, antithyroid drugs over 5 years with positive TRAb. After RNA was extracted from PBMCs, the TCR library was made from it. Construction of the TCR beta libraries employed iRepertoire HTBI primers in conjunction with Arm-PCR of CDR3 regions. TCRdb analysed the multiplex PCR reads with MiXCR anew, one entry per CDR3 protein. Among almost 350,000 distinct CDR3 sequences listed, roughly a fifth were seen once. The starting material was peripheral blood mononuclear cells (PBMCs), obtained when the disease was refractory, from a patient treated with antithyroid drugs. The receptors were sampled from a female donor with Graves disease.

In this sample, this clonotype turned up many times. The chain has TRBV6-1 and TRBJ2-5; maybe TRBD2 (5 bases). The CDR3 covers 13 residues. The V and J ends lost 5 bases and 5 bases respectively, with 12 bases between them. Per germline, CDR1 MNHNS and CDR2 SASEGT. Written as DNA, the CDR3 is TGTGCCAGCAGTAAGGACTTGAGGGAGACCCAGTACTTC. Protein sequence: CASSKDLRETQYF.

Many counts were recorded for this clonotype. V gene TRBV7-9 combines with J gene TRBJ2-5, with TRBD1 identical over 8 bases. V shed 5 bases, J shed 0 bases, and the junction held 11 bases outside the gene matches. This CDR3 has 17 amino acids. Per the germline V gene, CDR1 is SEHNR and CDR2 is FQNEAQ (reference sequence). The CDR3 protein is CASSISPDREDQETQYF. In DNA form, the CDR3 reads TGTGCCAGCAGCATTAGCCCGGACAGGGAAGACCAAGAGACCCAGTACTTC.

This clonotype was observed a handful of times. Possible read error: a much larger clone is one base away. This chain joins TRBV12-3 or TRBV12-4 and TRBJ1-1; 7 nucleotides line up with TRBD1. The CDR3 is 15 residues long. In nucleotides, the CDR3 is TGTGTCAGCAGTTTAAAGGGGGCGAGTTGGGGGAAAGCTTTCTTT. It translates to CVSSLKGASWGKAFF.

This clonotype was counted at least ten times. V gene TRBV15 combines with J gene TRBJ2-4; 10 positions match TRBD1. After removal of 5 bases from V and 7 bases from J, the junction contained 8 bases not matched to a gene. The germline gives CDR1 LNHNV, CDR2 YYDKDF (reference sequence). The CDR3 extends over 15 amino acids. The CDR3 protein is CATSAPGQGTNIQYF. DNA for the CDR3: TGTGCCACCAGCGCTCCGGGACAGGGGACGAACATTCAGTACTTC.

Many counts were recorded for this clonotype. The V call is TRBV2, the J call TRBJ1-4; unclear D gene. CDR3 length: 15 residues. V lost 7 bases to trimming and J lost 4 bases, with 16 bases between them. The germline gives CDR1 SNHLY, CDR2 FYNNEI. Here the CDR3 reads CASILALTNNEKLFF. The CDR3 DNA sequence: TGTGCCAGCATACTGGCCCTTACCAATAATGAAAAACTGTTTTTT.

This clonotype was detected many times. The genes are TRBV12-3 or TRBV12-4 and TRBJ1-6; TRBD1 agrees at 10 bases. CDR3 length: 13 residues. V shed 6 bases and J 14 bases; nucleotides not matched to a gene: 7. CDR3 sequence reads: CASRDVGQGALHF. The CDR3 DNA sequence: TGTGCCAGCAGAGACGTAGGACAGGGGGCCCTCCACTTT.

This clonotype was detected many times. The chain couples TRBV5-1 to TRBJ2-7; the D is unclear. This CDR3 comprises 11 residues. The germline V and J ends were trimmed by 3 bases and 10 bases, with 11 bases remaining between them. Germline V CDR1 and CDR2: SGHRS, YFSETQ. This CDR3 reads CASSSDTEQYF. CDR3 DNA sequence: TGCGCCAGCAGCTCCGACACGGAACAGTACTTC.

This clonotype showed up many times. The V gene is TRBV7-3, the J gene TRBJ2-7; 7 bases align to TRBD2. The CDR3 extends over 14 amino acids. The V gene's germline CDR1 is SGHTA and CDR2 FQGTGA. Trimming cost V 1 base and J 0 bases; bases outside gene matches: 0. CDR3 nucleotides: TGTGCCAGCAGCTTAAGGGACTACTCCTACGAGCAGTACTTC. Protein product: CASSLRDYSYEQYF.

DNA of the CDR3: TGTGCCAGCCTCAGGGGGTCGGCGGACATTCAGTACTTC. Protein: CASLRGSADIQYF. The V and J genes are TRBV6-1 and TRBJ2-4, with 7 nucleotides matching TRBD1. Germline CDR1 MNHNS, CDR2 SASEGT. V lost 8 bases to trimming and J lost 8 bases; unmatched junction nucleotides: 9. The CDR3 totals 13 residues.

In this sample, this clonotype turned up a few times. The rearrangement uses TRBV28 and TRBJ2-3; no firm D call. This CDR3 region has 14 residues. V was pared by 5 bases and J by 9 bases, with 18 bases between. Germline V CDR1 and CDR2: MDHEN, SYDVKM. CDR3 amino acids: CASSPPGLLETQYF. Here the CDR3 DNA reads TGTGCCAGCAGTCCTCCCGGGCTTCTCGAAACGCAGTATTTT.

This clonotype was counted only a few times. The chain links TRBV19 to TRBJ2-2, with D unclear. The CDR3 runs 13 residues. CDR1 is LNHDA and CDR2 is SQIVND in the germline V gene (reference sequence). Trimming cost V 5 bases and J 5 bases, with 9 bases left between them. This CDR3 is CASSSYTTGELFF. Here the CDR3 DNA reads TGTGCCAGTAGTTCCTATACGACCGGGGAGCTGTTTTTT.

This clonotype appeared a few times. V is TRBV5-1 and J is TRBJ1-1, with D unclear. Germline loops: CDR1 SGHRS, CDR2 YFSETQ. The CDR3 sequence is 17 residues long. V was clipped by 1 base and J by 1 base, with 17 bases between them. The CDR3 sequence is CASSLKSGGRGNTEAFF. In DNA, the CDR3 is TGCGCCAGCAGCTTGAAATCGGGTGGTCGGGGGAACACTGAAGCTTTCTTT.

This clonotype appeared many times. The junction does not match germline at one end; this may be a read error. The V gene is TRBV27, the J gene TRBJ1-1; D is unclear. Germline CDR1 MNHEY, CDR2 SMNVEV (reference sequence). The CDR3 contains 14 residues. In DNA, the CDR3 is TGTACCAGCAGTTCCCTAAGGGATTACACTGAAGCTTTCTTT. It codes for CTSSSLRDYTEAFF.

This clonotype was seen many times. The chain links TRBV30 to TRBJ1-5, with D possibly matching TRBD1 (5 bases). Germline-derived CDR1 and CDR2 are GTSNPN and SVGIG (reference sequence). This CDR3 has 12 residues. The CDR3 loop reads CALGLGNQPQHF. DNA for the CDR3: TGTGCGCTGGGGCTGGGTAATCAGCCCCAGCATTTT.

This clonotype was detected ten times or more. The DNA of the CDR3 is TGTGCCAGCAGTTACTCTGTCCTCGGGGCCTATGGCTACACCTTC. Encoded protein: CASSYSVLGAYGYTF. This sequence joins TRBV6-5 and TRBJ1-2; TRBD1 might be the D (5 bases). The CDR3 has 15 residues. Trimming shortened V by 0 bases and J by 4 bases, and 12 bases separated the two germline ends. Germline CDR1 and CDR2: MNHEY and SVGAGI.

The chain couples TRBV18 to TRBJ2-6, with 7 bases fitting TRBD1. Per the germline V gene, CDR1 is KGHSH and CDR2 is LQKENI. The CDR3 loop spans 12 amino acids. The junction had 5 bases not matched to a gene; V was cut back by 6 bases and J by 12 bases. CDR3 nucleotides: TGTGCCAGCTCGCGAGGGACAGCCGTCCTGACTTTC. Translating it yields CASSRGTAVLTF.

The chain couples TRBV5-1 to TRBJ2-3; D may be TRBD1 (5 bases). Germline V gene sequence: CDR1 SGHRS, CDR2 YFSETQ. Trimming removed 1 base from V and 1 base from J, with 10 bases in between. The CDR3 loop spans 15 amino acids. The CDR3 nucleotides are TGCGCCAGCAGCTTGCCAAGGACACGCACAGATACGCAGTATTTT. Protein product: CASSLPRTRTDTQYF.

This clonotype was counted a few times. The genes are TRBV30 and TRBJ2-2; D ambiguous. Germline V gives CDR1 GTSNPN, CDR2 SVGIG (reference sequence). There are 13 residues in the CDR3. V lost 2 bases and J 2 bases, leaving 6 bases between the germline ends. This chain's CDR3 is CAWSSTNTGELFF. As DNA, the CDR3 is TGTGCCTGGAGTTCTACTAACACCGGGGAGCTGTTTTTT.

To note about this clonotype: An end of the junction differs from the germline gene, which may be a read error. The chain carries TRBV6-1 and TRBJ2-7; 7 bases line up with TRBD1. The CDR3 is 14 amino acids. Germline V lookup: CDR1 MNHNS, CDR2 SASEGT. The CDR3 reads CAGSPTTGSYEQYF. The CDR3 DNA reads as TGTGCCGGCAGTCCTACGACAGGGTCCTACGAGCAGTACTTC.

This clonotype was counted only a few times. The J gene is TRBJ2-4, the V gene TRBV5-1; D possibly matches TRBD1 or TRBD2 (5 bases each). Germline CDR1 SGHRS, CDR2 YFSETQ. There are 14 residues in the CDR3. The V and J ends lost 3 bases and 3 bases respectively, with 10 bases between them. The CDR3 region is CASSSSGGKNIQYF. The DNA for the CDR3 is TGCGCCAGCAGCTCCAGTGGGGGCAAAAACATTCAGTACTTC.

Concerning this clonotype itself: A much bigger clone sits one base away, suggesting this may be a read error. This is likely a read error, given that the CDR3 carries no conserved phenylalanine or tryptophan at its end. This chain joins TRBV18 and TRBJ2-5, with 7 bases matching TRBD2. Germline assignment: CDR1 KGHSH and CDR2 LQKENI. The ends lost 0 bases at V and 4 bases at J; junction bases unmatched: 2. The CDR3 runs 14 residues. The CDR3 coding sequence is TGTGCCAGCTCACCACCTCGCGGGGGAGAGACCCAGTACCTC. Its translation: CASSPPRGGETQYL.

In its sample, this clonotype was seen a few times. This may be a read error, as it is one base from a much larger clone. The conserved final phenylalanine or tryptophan is absent from the CDR3, which likely points to a read error. The V call is TRBV30, the J call TRBJ1-1; D is unresolved. The germline gives CDR1 GTSNPN, CDR2 SVGIG (reference sequence). V was clipped by 2 bases and J by 4 bases, with 2 bases between them. The CDR3 contains 10 residues. The CDR3 sequence is CAWSTTEAFL. The CDR3 DNA is TGTGCCTGGAGTACCACTGAAGCTTTCCTT.

V is TRBV4-1 and J is TRBJ2-6; 9 nucleotides align to TRBD1. Trimming took 1 base from V and 1 from J; bases not matched to a gene: 11. Germline CDR1 reads MGHRA; CDR2 reads YSYEKL. The CDR3 is 20 residues long. The CDR3 region is CASSQAGTGLPGSGANVLTF. CDR3 nucleotides: TGCGCCAGCAGCCAAGCTGGGACAGGGCTTCCTGGGTCTGGGGCCAACGTCCTGACTTTC.

The rearrangement uses TRBV15 and TRBJ1-5; TRBD1 matches 9 bases. The V gene's germline CDR1 is LNHNV and CDR2 YYDKDF (reference sequence). V shed 1 base, J shed 11 bases, and the junction held 6 bases outside the gene matches. The CDR3 has 14 residues. The CDR3 here is CATSRGTGDKSQHF. CDR3 coding DNA: TGTGCCACCAGCAGAGGGACAGGGGATAAGTCCCAGCATTTT.

The V call is TRBV7-2, the J call TRBJ1-1; D is unclear. The CDR3 length is 11 residues. Trimming took off 2 bases at V and 11 bases at J, with 9 bases between the two ends. Germline loops: CDR1 SGHTA, CDR2 FQGNSA. The CDR3 DNA reads TGTGCCAGCAGCTTAAGCCAGGTGGCTTTCTTT. Translating it yields CASSLSQVAFF.

This clonotype showed up many times. The V call is TRBV2, the J call TRBJ1-1; 9 nucleotides line up with TRBD1. With 9 bases clipped from V and 4 bases from J, the junction kept 6 bases outside the gene matches. The CDR3 consists of 13 residues. Germline V gene sequence: CDR1 SNHLY, CDR2 FYNNEI. The CDR3 nucleotides are TGTGCCAGGGACAGGGGATCCTTCACTGAAGCTTTCTTT. Encoded protein: CARDRGSFTEAFF.